A single sample is the source of the 5 T cell receptor beta chains below, sequenced in a study of T cell responses to AZD1222 COVID-19 vaccine. Produced via immunoSEQ multiplex PCR; TCRdb's table is partial and in-frame only. The sample contains under 150,000 clones, about 93% of which appear only once. Sequencing was performed on peripheral blood, taken on day 0 of AZD1222 vaccination. These receptors came from an adult in good health.

J is TRBJ2-5 and V is TRBV5-1, with 12 bases lining up with TRBD2. This CDR3 comprises 14 residues. The V gene end was trimmed by 6 bases and the J gene end by 6 bases; junction bases not matched to a gene: 6. Germline-derived CDR1 and CDR2 are SGHRS and YFSETQ. The CDR3 loop reads CASTLAGGLKTQYF. For the CDR3, the DNA is TGCGCCAGCACGCTAGCGGGGGGGCTGAAGACCCAGTACTTC.

This sequence joins TRBV3-1 (or the pseudogene TRBV3-2) and TRBJ2-7; TRBD1 might be the D (5 bases). The CDR3 consists of 14 residues. V was clipped by 3 bases and J by 0 bases, with 9 bases between them. Germline V gene sequence: CDR1 LGHDT, CDR2 YNNKEL (reference sequence). CDR3: CASSQGLGSYEQYF. The DNA of the CDR3 is TGTGCCAGCAGCCAGGGGCTAGGCTCCTACGAGCAGTACTTC.

Only one count was recorded for this clone. This rearrangement joins TRBV4-1 to TRBJ2-7, with 8 bases lining up with TRBD1. There are 15 residues in the CDR3. Germline-derived CDR1 and CDR2 are MGHRA and YSYEKL. Trimming removed 3 bases from V and 7 bases from J; junction bases left unmatched: 11. The CDR3 sequence is CASSQDRQGAWEQYF. CDR3 nucleotide sequence: TGCGCCAGCAGCCAGGACCGGCAGGGGGCTTGGGAGCAGTACTTC.

The chain combines TRBV3-1 (or the pseudogene TRBV3-2) with TRBJ2-7, with D tentatively TRBD1 (5 bases). Germline V gives CDR1 LGHDT, CDR2 YNNKEL (reference sequence). CDR3 length: 14 amino acids. Deletions cut 4 bases from V and 5 bases from J, with 15 bases between. The CDR3, as DNA: TGTGCCAGCAGCCTTTGGTTGAGACAGAACGAGCAGTACTTC. The encoded protein is CASSLWLRQNEQYF.

The chain has TRBV10-2 and TRBJ1-2; 7 bases fit TRBD1. The junction had 3 bases not matched to a gene; V was cut back by 0 bases and J by 2 bases. The CDR3 has 15 residues. The germline gives CDR1 WSHSY, CDR2 SAAADI. This CDR3 is CASSESSGQNYGYTF. CDR3 nucleotides: TGCGCCAGCAGTGAGTCTTCGGGACAGAACTATGGCTACACCTTC.